Each of the 3 T cell receptor beta chains below was sequenced from the same sample in a study of T cells in tumors after PD-1 blockade. Generated by immunoSEQ multiplex PCR, the TCRdb table keeps only in-frame clones and is missing some. The sample yields about 8,200 clones, 62% seen once. Noted time point: second of two post-therapy site-matched biopsies about two months apart. Source: tumor tissue, taken after anti-PD-1 treatment. The receptors were sampled from a human donor with basal cell carcinoma.

This chain links TRBV15 with TRBJ2-1; 7 bases fit TRBD1. J gave up 8 bases and V 3 bases, and 13 bases lay outside the gene matches. The CDR3 consists of 16 residues. Germline V gene sequence: CDR1 LNHNV, CDR2 YYDKDF (reference sequence). CDR3 protein: CATSRQRLDRTHEQFF. The DNA of the CDR3 is TGTGCCACCAGCAGGCAACGCTTGGACAGGACCCATGAGCAGTTCTTC.

V gene TRBV21-1 combines with J gene TRBJ1-4; TRBD1, the D gene given by the table, was not confirmed from the DNA. TRBV21-1 is listed as a pseudogene. The length of the CDR3 is 15 residues. CDR3 DNA: TGTGCCAGCAGCAAACAGACAGGAAAGGGCGAAAAACTGTTTTTT. Protein product: CASSKQTGKGEKLFF.

This clone was counted a few times. This chain uses TRBV5-6 with TRBJ2-5; D might be TRBD1 (6 bases). Germline V gene sequence: CDR1 SGHDT, CDR2 YYEEEE. Trimming shortened V by 2 bases and J by 3 bases, and 11 bases separated the two germline ends. CDR3 length: 14 amino acids. The CDR3 sequence is CASSFFRGEETQYF. The CDR3 nucleotides are TGTGCCAGCAGCTTTTTCAGGGGCGAAGAGACCCAGTACTTC.